The 21 T cell receptor beta chains listed next were all sequenced from one sample in a study of blood T cell repertoires in COVID-19. Clones were read by immunoSEQ multiplex PCR, and TCRdb kept only the in-frame ones, dropping some. The data hold approximately 85,000 clones, with roughly 92% observed a single time. Sample: peripheral blood. These receptors all come from an older woman with active COVID-19.

This chain uses TRBV15 with TRBJ2-7, with D tentatively TRBD1 (6 bases). The CDR3 spans 13 residues. The V end was cut by 3 bases, the J end by 5 bases, with 11 bases between. Germline CDR1 is LNHNV and CDR2 is YYDKDF (reference sequence). CDR3 loop: CATSRDRGDEQYF. For the CDR3, the DNA is TGTGCCACCAGCAGGGACAGAGGCGACGAGCAGTACTTC.

The chain joins TRBV5-1 to TRBJ1-1, with D perhaps TRBD1 (5 bases). The CDR3 has 16 amino acids. V was clipped by 4 bases and J by 0 bases, with 16 bases between them. Germline assignment: CDR1 SGHRS and CDR2 YFSETQ. Written as DNA, the CDR3 is TGCGCCAGCAGCCGGGGGGAGGGACTGGTGAACACTGAAGCTTTCTTT. Its translation: CASSRGEGLVNTEAFF.

The chain is built from TRBV6-5 and TRBJ2-1, with a tentative D call TRBD1 (5 bases). Germline V CDR1 and CDR2: MNHEY, SVGAGI. CDR3 length: 15 residues. V was trimmed by 8 bases and J by 5 bases, leaving 19 bases between them. The CDR3 sequence is CASRTAGSVNNEQFF. Here the CDR3 DNA reads TGTGCCAGCCGCACCGCAGGGTCCGTAAACAATGAGCAGTTCTTC.

This clone showed up just once. The chain is built from TRBV29-1 and TRBJ2-1; D not certain. Germline V gene data show CDR1 as SQVTM and CDR2 as ANQGSEA. This CDR3 comprises 11 residues. V lost 8 bases and J lost 5, with 10 bases in between. This CDR3 reads CSTERHNEQFF. The CDR3 nucleotides are TGCAGCACGGAGCGACACAATGAGCAGTTCTTC.

This clone has a single count. The CDR3 region is CASRDTGGIGLSGANVLTF. The DNA of the CDR3 is TGTGCCAGCAGAGATACTGGGGGCATTGGACTTTCCGGAGCCAACGTCCTGACTTTC. The rearrangement joins TRBV11-2 to TRBJ2-6, with a tentative D call TRBD1 (6 bases). V was cut by 6 bases and J by 7 bases, with 28 bases left in between. There are 19 residues in the CDR3. Germline V gene sequence: CDR1 SGHAT, CDR2 FQNNGV. The full variable domain, completed using reference TRBV11-2 and TRBJ2-6, is EAGVAQSPRYKIIEKRQSVAFWCNPISGHATLYWYQQILGQGPKLLIQFQNNGVVDDSQLPKDRFSAERLKGVDSTLKIQPAKLEDSAVYLCASRDTGGIGLSGANVLTFGAGSRLTVL.

The rearrangement uses TRBV12-3 or TRBV12-4 and TRBJ1-5; D not certain. V lost 5 bases, J lost 9 bases, and 8 bases lay in between. CDR3 length: 11 amino acids. The CDR3, as DNA: TGTGCCAGCAGTGACTCATGGCCCCAGCATTTT. As protein: CASSDSWPQHF.

This clone was seen once. V and J are TRBV10-3 and TRBJ2-1; 14 bases are a match to TRBD2. J was trimmed by 9 bases and V by 10 bases; bases with no gene match: 5. The germline gives CDR1 ENHRY, CDR2 SYGVKD. The CDR3 covers 13 residues. CDR3 coding DNA: TGTGCCACCGGACTAGCGGGAGGTCCTGAGCAGTTCTTC. Protein sequence: CATGLAGGPEQFF.

The chain has TRBV19 and TRBJ1-2; weak D call: TRBD1 (6 bases). The CDR3 covers 17 residues. The germline V gene has CDR1 LNHDA and CDR2 SQIVND (reference sequence). V was clipped by 3 bases and J by 3 bases, with 20 bases between them. The CDR3 bases are TGTGCCAGTAGTATGGGTCAGGGGCGACTTCTCGACTATGGCTACACCTTC. Encoded protein: CASSMGQGRLLDYGYTF.

The gene calls are TRBV25-1 and TRBJ2-5, with a possible D match to TRBD1 (7 bases). CDR1 is MGHDK and CDR2 is SYGVNS in the germline V gene. The CDR3 spans 14 residues. V lost 7 bases and J 7 bases, leaving 19 bases between the germline ends. The CDR3 bases are TGTGCCAGCACCCCGGGACAGCCCGGGGGGACCCAGTACTTC. As protein: CASTPGQPGGTQYF.

This chain uses TRBV27 with TRBJ1-2, with TRBD1 as a possible D gene (5 bases). Trimming left V 6 bases short and J 7 bases short, with 21 bases between. Germline V gene data show CDR1 as MNHEY and CDR2 as SMNVEV (reference sequence). This CDR3 spans 15 amino acids. CDR3 amino acids: CASRRSGTLRSGYTF. CDR3 coding DNA: TGTGCCAGCAGACGCTCCGGGACTCTAAGATCTGGCTACACCTTC.

The rearrangement joins TRBV9 to TRBJ2-1; a weak D match, TRBD2 (6 bases). This CDR3 contains 15 residues. Germline loops: CDR1 SGDLS, CDR2 YYNGEE. V lost 2 bases and J 2 bases, leaving 11 bases between the germline ends. CDR3 loop: CASSVLGGAYNEQFF. For the CDR3, the DNA is TGTGCCAGCAGCGTTCTGGGGGGTGCCTACAATGAGCAGTTCTTC.

The J gene is TRBJ1-3, the V gene TRBV5-1, with a possible D match to TRBD1 (5 bases). With 2 bases removed from V and 1 base from J, the gap between germline ends came to 10 bases. The germline V gene has CDR1 SGHRS and CDR2 YFSETQ. The length of the CDR3 is 15 residues. The CDR3, as DNA: TGCGCCAGCAGCTTCAACCAGGGTTCTGGAAACACCATATATTTT. Amino acids: CASSFNQGSGNTIYF.

This chain links TRBV4-2 with TRBJ2-3, with 7 bases that match TRBD2. From germline, CDR1 is LGHNA and CDR2 YNFKEQ. V was pared by 1 base and J by 2 bases, with 6 bases of the junction left unmatched. The CDR3 consists of 16 residues. The CDR3 DNA reads TGTGCCAGCAGCCAAGCCGGTAGCGGGCACACAGATACGCAGTATTTT. It specifies CASSQAGSGHTDTQYF.

This rearrangement joins TRBV11-2 to TRBJ1-2; D remains ambiguous. The V gene lost 5 bases and the J gene lost 5 bases, with 12 bases spanning the gap. The CDR3 spans 13 residues. CDR1 and CDR2 (germline): SGHAT, FQNNGV. The DNA of the CDR3 is TGTGCCAGCAGCACCGGGAACGAGTATGGCTACACCTTC. Its protein is CASSTGNEYGYTF.

The rearrangement links TRBV6-5 to TRBJ1-1; a weak D match, TRBD1 (6 bases). Trimming pared 7 bases from V and 4 bases from J, leaving 13 bases between. CDR1 is MNHEY, CDR2 SVGAGI, per germline. The CDR3 length is 13 residues. The CDR3 protein is CASNQGRGTEAFF. Written as DNA, the CDR3 is TGTGCCAGCAATCAGGGGAGGGGCACTGAAGCTTTCTTT.

To note about this clone: One junction end does not reproduce the germline sequence, and a read error may be involved. The chain joins TRBV19 to TRBJ2-3; 9 nucleotides agree with TRBD1. Germline V gene data show CDR1 as LNHDA and CDR2 as SQIVND (reference sequence). CDR3 length equals 16 residues. The CDR3 loop is CASSLRTGASIDTQYF. CDR3 coding DNA: TGTGCCAGTAGTTTACGGACAGGGGCAAGCATAGATACGCAGTATTTT.

This chain uses TRBV10-3 with TRBJ2-7, with D possibly TRBD1 on 7 matching bases. The CDR3 contains 14 residues. Germline V gives CDR1 ENHRY, CDR2 SYGVKD. The V end lost 4 bases, the J end lost 4 bases, and 14 bases lay between the germline ends. Here the CDR3 reads CAISGGTVLYEQYF. The CDR3 DNA sequence: TGTGCCATCAGTGGCGGGACAGTGCTATACGAGCAGTACTTC.

In DNA form, the CDR3 reads TGTGCCAGCTCAAGGGACAGGGGAAGCCAAGAGACCCAGTACTTC. Translating it yields CASSRDRGSQETQYF. The rearrangement joins TRBV18 to TRBJ2-5; 10 bases fit TRBD1. Germline V gene lookup returns CDR1 KGHSH and CDR2 LQKENI. Losses at the gene ends were 5 bases for V and 1 base for J; bases not matched to a gene: 4. The CDR3 runs 15 residues. The full variable domain, rest sourced from reference TRBV18 and TRBJ2-5, is NAGVMQNPRHLVRRRGQEARLRCSPMKGHSHVYWYRQLPEEGLKFMVYLQKENIIDESGMPKERFSAEFPKEGPSILRIQQVVRGDSAAYFCASSRDRGSQETQYFGPGTRLLVL.

The genes are TRBV2 and TRBJ2-6; possible D gene TRBD2, 5 bases. The CDR3 covers 16 residues. The V end was cut by 5 bases, the J end by 0 bases, with 11 bases between. CDR1 and CDR2 (germline): SNHLY, FYNNEI. Written as DNA, the CDR3 is TGTGCCAGCAGTCCAGACTACAGCTCTGGGGCCAACGTCCTGACTTTC. Protein sequence: CASSPDYSSGANVLTF.

The chain uses TRBV11-2 and TRBJ2-7; D is ambiguous. The V end was cut by 5 bases, the J end by 2 bases, with 4 bases between. Germline CDR1 and CDR2: SGHAT and FQNNGV. CDR3 size: 11 residues. The DNA of the CDR3 is TGTGCCAGCAGCGAGACCTACGAGCAGTACTTC. Residues: CASSETYEQYF.

The chain combines TRBV29-1 with TRBJ2-7; no reliable D call. The CDR3 loop spans 13 amino acids. V lost 0 bases and J 0 bases, leaving 6 bases between the germline ends. Germline-derived CDR1 and CDR2 are SQVTM and ANQGSEA. As DNA, the CDR3 is TGCAGCGTTGAAGATGTTCTCTCCTACGAGCAGTACTTC. This encodes CSVEDVLSYEQYF.